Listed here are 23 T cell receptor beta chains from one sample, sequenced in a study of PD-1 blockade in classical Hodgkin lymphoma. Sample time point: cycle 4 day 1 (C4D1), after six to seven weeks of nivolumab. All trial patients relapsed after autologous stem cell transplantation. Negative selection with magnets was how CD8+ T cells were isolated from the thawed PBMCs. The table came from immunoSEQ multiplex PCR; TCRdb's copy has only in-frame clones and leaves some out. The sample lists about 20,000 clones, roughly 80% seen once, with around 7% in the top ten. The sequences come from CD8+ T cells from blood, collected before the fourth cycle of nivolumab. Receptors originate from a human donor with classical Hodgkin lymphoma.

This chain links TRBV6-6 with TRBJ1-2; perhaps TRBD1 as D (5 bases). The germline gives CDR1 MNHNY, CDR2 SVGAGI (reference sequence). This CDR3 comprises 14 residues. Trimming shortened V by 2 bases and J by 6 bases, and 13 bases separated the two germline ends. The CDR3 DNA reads TGTGCCAGCAGTTACAAGTCCGGGGGTGATGGCTACACCTTC. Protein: CASSYKSGGDGYTF.

CDR3 nucleotide sequence: TGTGCCAGCAGCTTTCCGGGACTAGCTCAGTTCTTC. Translating it yields CASSFPGLAQFF. The rearrangement uses TRBV11-2 and TRBJ2-1; TRBD2 aligns across 9 bases. CDR1 and CDR2 from the germline V gene are SGHAT and FQNNGV. The ends lost 3 bases at V and 13 bases at J; junction bases unmatched: 4. CDR3 length: 12 residues.

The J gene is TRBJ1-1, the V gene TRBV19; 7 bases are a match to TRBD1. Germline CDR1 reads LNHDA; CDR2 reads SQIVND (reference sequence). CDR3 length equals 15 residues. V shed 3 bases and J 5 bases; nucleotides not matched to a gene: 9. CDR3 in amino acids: CASSIPKQGKTEAFF. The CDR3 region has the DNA TGTGCCAGTAGTATCCCCAAACAGGGGAAGACTGAAGCTTTCTTT.

CDR3 nucleotide sequence: TGTGCCAGCAGCGTAGTAGGAAGATCTGGGGCCAACGTCCTGACTTTC. This sequence encodes CASSVVGRSGANVLTF. The V call is TRBV9, the J call TRBJ2-6; D unresolved. V gave up 0 bases and J gave up 1 base, with 8 bases separating them. Germline V gene sequence: CDR1 SGDLS, CDR2 YYNGEE. The CDR3 length is 16 residues.

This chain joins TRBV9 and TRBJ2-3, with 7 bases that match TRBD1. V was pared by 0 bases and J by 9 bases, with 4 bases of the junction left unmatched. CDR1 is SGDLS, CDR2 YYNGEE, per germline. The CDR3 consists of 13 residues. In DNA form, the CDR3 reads TGTGCCAGCAGCGTAGAGGGGGCCGGCACGCAGTATTTT. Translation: CASSVEGAGTQYF.

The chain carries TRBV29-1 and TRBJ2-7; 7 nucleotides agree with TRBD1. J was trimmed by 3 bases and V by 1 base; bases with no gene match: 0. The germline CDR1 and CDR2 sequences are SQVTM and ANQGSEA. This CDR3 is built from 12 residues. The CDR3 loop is CSVEGQGYEQYF. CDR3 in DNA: TGCAGCGTTGAAGGACAGGGCTACGAGCAGTACTTC.

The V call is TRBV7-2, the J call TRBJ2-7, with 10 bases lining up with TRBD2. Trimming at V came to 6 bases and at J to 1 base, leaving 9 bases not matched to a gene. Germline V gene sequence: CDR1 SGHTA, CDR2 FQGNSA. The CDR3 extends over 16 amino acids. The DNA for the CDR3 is TGTGCCAGCAGTTCGGGATGGACTAGCGGTTCCTACGAGCAGTACTTC. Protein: CASSSGWTSGSYEQYF.

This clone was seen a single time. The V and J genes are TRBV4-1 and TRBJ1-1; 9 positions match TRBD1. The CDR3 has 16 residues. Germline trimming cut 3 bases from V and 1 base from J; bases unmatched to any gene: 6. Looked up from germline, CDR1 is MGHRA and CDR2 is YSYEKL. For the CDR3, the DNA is TGCGCCAGCAGCCACCTACCGGACAGGGGGAACACTGAAGCTTTCTTT. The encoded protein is CASSHLPDRGNTEAFF.

In nucleotides, the CDR3 is TGTGCCATCAGTGTGATGGGGGAAGACACTGAAGCTTTCTTT. It yields the protein CAISVMGEDTEAFF. The chain joins TRBV10-3 to TRBJ1-1, with a possible D match to TRBD1 (5 bases). The germline gives CDR1 ENHRY, CDR2 SYGVKD. V was cut by 4 bases and J by 3 bases, with 12 bases left in between. This CDR3 contains 14 residues.

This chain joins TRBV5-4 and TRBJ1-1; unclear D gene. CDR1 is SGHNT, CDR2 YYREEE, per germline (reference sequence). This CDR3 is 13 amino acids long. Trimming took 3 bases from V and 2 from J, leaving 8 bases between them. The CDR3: CASSYSRNTEAFF. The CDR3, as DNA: TGTGCCAGCAGCTACAGCAGAAACACTGAAGCTTTCTTT.

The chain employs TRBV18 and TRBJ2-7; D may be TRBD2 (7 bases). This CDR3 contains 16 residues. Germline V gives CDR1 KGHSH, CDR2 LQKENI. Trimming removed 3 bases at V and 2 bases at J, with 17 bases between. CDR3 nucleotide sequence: TGTGCCAGCTCACCCAACACAGGGAGGGGGGCCTACGAGCAGTACTTC. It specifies CASSPNTGRGAYEQYF.

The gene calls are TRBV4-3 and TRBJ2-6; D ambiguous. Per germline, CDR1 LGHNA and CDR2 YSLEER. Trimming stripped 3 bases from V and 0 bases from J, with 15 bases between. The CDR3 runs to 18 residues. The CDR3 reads CASSQGRVSYSGANVLTF. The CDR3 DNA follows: TGCGCCAGCAGCCAGGGAAGGGTTTCCTACTCTGGGGCCAACGTCCTGACTTTC.

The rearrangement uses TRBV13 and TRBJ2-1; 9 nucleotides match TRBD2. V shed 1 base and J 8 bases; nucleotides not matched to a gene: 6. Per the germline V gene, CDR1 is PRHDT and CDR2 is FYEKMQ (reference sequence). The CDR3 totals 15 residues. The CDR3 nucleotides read TGTGCCAGCAGCTTAGATGGCGGGGGGGCCTATGAGCAGTTCTTC. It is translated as CASSLDGGGAYEQFF.

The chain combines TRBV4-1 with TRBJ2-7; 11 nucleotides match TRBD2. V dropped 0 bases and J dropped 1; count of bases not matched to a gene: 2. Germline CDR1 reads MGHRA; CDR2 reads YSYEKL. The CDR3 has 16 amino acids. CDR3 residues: CASSQDLAGGSYEQYF. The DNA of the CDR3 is TGCGCCAGCAGCCAAGACCTAGCGGGGGGATCCTACGAGCAGTACTTC.

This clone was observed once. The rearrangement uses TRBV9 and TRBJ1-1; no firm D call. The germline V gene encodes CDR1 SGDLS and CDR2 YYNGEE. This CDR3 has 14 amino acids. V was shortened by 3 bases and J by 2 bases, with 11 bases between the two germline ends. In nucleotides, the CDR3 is TGTGCCAGCAGCGCCCGAACACAAAACACTGAAGCTTTCTTT. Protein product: CASSARTQNTEAFF.

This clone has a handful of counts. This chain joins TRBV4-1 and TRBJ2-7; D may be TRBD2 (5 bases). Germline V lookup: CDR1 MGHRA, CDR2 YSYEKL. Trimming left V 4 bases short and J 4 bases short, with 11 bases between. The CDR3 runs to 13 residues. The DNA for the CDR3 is TGCGCCAGCAGCCCTGGAACTAGGTACGAGCAGTACTTC. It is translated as CASSPGTRYEQYF.

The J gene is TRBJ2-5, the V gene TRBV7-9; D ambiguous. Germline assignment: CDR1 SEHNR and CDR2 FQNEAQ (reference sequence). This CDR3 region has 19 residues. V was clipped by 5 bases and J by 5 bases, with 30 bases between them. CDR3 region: CASSPLGIYTFPSLETQYF. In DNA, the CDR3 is TGTGCCAGCAGCCCTTTAGGCATCTATACCTTTCCTTCACTGGAGACCCAGTACTTC.

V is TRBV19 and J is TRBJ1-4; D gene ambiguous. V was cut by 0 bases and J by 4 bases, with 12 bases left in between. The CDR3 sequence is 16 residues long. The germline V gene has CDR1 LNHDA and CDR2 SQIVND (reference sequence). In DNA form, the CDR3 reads TGTGCCAGTAGTATAGATCTACCGAGATTTAATGAAAAACTGTTTTTT. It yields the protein CASSIDLPRFNEKLFF.

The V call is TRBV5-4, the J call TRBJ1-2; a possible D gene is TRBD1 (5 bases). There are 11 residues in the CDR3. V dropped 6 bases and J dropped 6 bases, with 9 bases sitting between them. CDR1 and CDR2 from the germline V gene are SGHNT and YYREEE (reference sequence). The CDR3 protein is CASTEGDGYTF. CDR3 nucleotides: TGTGCCAGCACCGAAGGGGATGGCTACACCTTC.

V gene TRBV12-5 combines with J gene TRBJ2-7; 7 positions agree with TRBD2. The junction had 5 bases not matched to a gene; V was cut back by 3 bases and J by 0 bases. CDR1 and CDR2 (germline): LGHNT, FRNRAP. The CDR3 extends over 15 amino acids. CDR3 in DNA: TGTGCTAGTGGTTTCGGGGGGATCGTCTCCTACGAGCAGTACTTC. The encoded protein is CASGFGGIVSYEQYF.

The CDR3 reads CASSPGTSLLSTDTQYF. In nucleotides, the CDR3 is TGCGCCAGCAGCCCGGGGACTAGCCTACTAAGCACAGATACGCAGTATTTT. The V call is TRBV4-3, the J call TRBJ2-3; 9 bases are shared with TRBD2. Germline CDR1 LGHNA, CDR2 YSLEER. The V and J ends lost 4 bases and 0 bases, in that order; junction bases with no gene match: 8. There are 17 residues in the CDR3.

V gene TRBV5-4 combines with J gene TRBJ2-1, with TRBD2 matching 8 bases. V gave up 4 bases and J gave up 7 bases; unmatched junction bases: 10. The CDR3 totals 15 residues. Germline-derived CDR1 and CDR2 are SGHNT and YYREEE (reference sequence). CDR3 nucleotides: TGTGCCAGCAGCCCTACCCCGGGGGGGCCAAATGAGCAGTTCTTC. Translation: CASSPTPGGPNEQFF. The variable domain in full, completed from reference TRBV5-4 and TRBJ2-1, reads ETGVTQSPTHLIKTRGQQVTLRCSSQSGHNTVSWYQQALGQGPQFIFQYYREEENGRGNFPPRFSGLQFPNYSSELNVNALELDDSALYLCASSPTPGGPNEQFFGPGTRLTVL.

The CDR3 here is CASSVGTLYEQYF. Here the CDR3 DNA reads TGCGCCAGCAGTGTCGGGACTCTCTACGAGCAGTACTTC. The chain uses TRBV10-2 and TRBJ2-7; TRBD2 might be the D (6 bases). The germline CDR1 and CDR2 sequences are WSHSY and SAAADI. The CDR3 length is 13 residues. With 4 bases removed from V and 3 bases from J, the gap between germline ends came to 10 bases.